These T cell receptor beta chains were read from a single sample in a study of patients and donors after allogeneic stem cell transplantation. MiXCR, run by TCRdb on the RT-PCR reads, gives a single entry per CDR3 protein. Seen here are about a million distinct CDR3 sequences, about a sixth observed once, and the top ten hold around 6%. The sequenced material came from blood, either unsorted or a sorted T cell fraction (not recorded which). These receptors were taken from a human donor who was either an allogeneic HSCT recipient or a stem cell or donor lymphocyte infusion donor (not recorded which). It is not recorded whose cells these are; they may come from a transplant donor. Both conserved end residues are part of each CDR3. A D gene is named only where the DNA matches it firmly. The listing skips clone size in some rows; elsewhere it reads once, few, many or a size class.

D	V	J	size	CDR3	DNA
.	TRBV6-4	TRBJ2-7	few	CASSREGDSSYEQYF	TGTGCCAGCAGTCGCGAGGGTGATAGCTCCTACGAGCAGTACTTC
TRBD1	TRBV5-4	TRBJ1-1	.	CASSLTGGAMNTEAFF	TGTGCCAGCAGCTTGACAGGGGGTGCAATGAACACTGAAGCTTTCTTT
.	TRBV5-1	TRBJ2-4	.	CASSLEHFLAKSIQYF	TGCGCCAGCAGCTTGGAACACTTTCTAGCCAAAAGCATTCAGTACTTC
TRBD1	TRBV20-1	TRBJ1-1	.	CITLRDSLNTEAFF	TGCATCACCCTCCGGGACAGCCTAAACACTGAAGCTTTCTTT
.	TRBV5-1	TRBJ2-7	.	CASSLDSVSYEQYF	TGCGCCAGCAGCTTAGACAGCGTCTCCTACGAGCAGTACTTC
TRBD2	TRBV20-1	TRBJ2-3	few	CSVILSGTDTQYF	TGCAGTGTAATCCTTAGCGGGACAGATACGCAGTATTTT
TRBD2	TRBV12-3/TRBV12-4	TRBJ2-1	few	CASTPGTKFYNEQFF	TGTGCCAGCACCCCCGGGACTAAATTTTACAATGAGCAGTTCTTC
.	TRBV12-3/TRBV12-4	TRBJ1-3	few	CASSYGQGNTIYF	TGTGCCAGCAGTTACGGACAGGGAAACACCATATATTTT
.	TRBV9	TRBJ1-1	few	CASSVGQGFGEAFF	TGTGCCAGCAGCGTAGGTCAGGGGTTTGGTGAAGCTTTCTTT
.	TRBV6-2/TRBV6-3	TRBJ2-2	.	CASSYGDSSLGNTGELFF	TGTGCCAGCAGTTACGGTGACTCTAGTCTGGGGAACACCGGGGAGCTGTTTTTT
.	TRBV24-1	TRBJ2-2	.	CATSAPGAGGELFF	TGTGCCACCAGTGCCCCAGGGGCGGGCGGGGAGCTGTTTTTT
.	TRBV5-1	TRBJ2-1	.	CASSFRLSGNNEQFF	TGCGCCAGCAGCTTTCGGCTTTCCGGCAACAATGAGCAGTTCTTC
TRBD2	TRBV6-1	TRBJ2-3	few	CATKRGAGLSDTQYF	TGTGCCACCAAAAGAGGAGCGGGGCTCTCAGATACGCAGTATTTT
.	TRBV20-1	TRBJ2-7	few	CSARIITAGSYEQYF	TGCAGTGCTAGAATAATTACGGCCGGGTCCTACGAGCAGTACTTC
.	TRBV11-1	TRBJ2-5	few	CASSRGLGGETQYF	TGTGCCAGCAGCCGGGGCCTAGGCGGGGAGACCCAGTACTTC
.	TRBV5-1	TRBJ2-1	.	CASSLFSSAGGSYNEQFF	TGCGCCAGCAGCTTGTTTTCTAGCGCCGGAGGGTCATACAATGAGCAGTTCTTC
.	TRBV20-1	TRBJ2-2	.	CSAGHANTGELFF	TGCAGTGCTGGACACGCGAACACCGGGGAGCTGTTTTTT
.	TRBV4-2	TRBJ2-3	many	CASSPLSLEDSTDTQYF	TGTGCCAGCAGCCCGCTGAGCCTCGAGGACAGCACAGATACGCAGTATTTT
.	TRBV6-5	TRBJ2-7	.	CASSYGDTKYEQYF	TGTGCCAGCAGTTACGGGGACACAAAGTACGAGCAGTACTTC
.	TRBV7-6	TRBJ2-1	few	CASSLRLPRLANEQFF	TGTGCCAGCAGCTTACGCCTCCCGAGGCTAGCAAATGAGCAGTTCTTC
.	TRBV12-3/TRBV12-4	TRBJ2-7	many	CASSWGRDGRMPGTYEQYF	TGTGCCAGCAGTTGGGGCCGGGACGGGAGAATGCCAGGGACCTACGAGCAGTACTTC
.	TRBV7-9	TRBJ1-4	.	CASSSSGTLDLFF	TGTGCCAGCAGCTCTTCCGGGACACTCGATCTGTTTTTT
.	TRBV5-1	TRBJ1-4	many	CASSFGQGNEKLFF	TGTGCCAGCAGTTTTGGGCAGGGGAATGAAAAACTGTTTTTT
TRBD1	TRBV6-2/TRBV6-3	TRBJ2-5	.	CASRRQGSGETQYF	TGTGCCAGCAGACGACAGGGGAGTGGAGAGACCCAGTACTTC
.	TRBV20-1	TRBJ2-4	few	CSAITGLAKNIQYF	TGCAGTGCCATCACGGGGCTAGCCAAAAACATTCAGTACTTC
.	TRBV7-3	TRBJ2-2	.	CASRSQNTGELFF	TGTGCCAGCCGTTCTCAGAACACCGGGGAGCTGTTTTTT
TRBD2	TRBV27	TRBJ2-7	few	CASSATSATSYEQYF	TGTGCCAGCAGTGCGACTAGCGCGACCTCCTACGAGCAGTACTTC
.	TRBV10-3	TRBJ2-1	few	CAISESGGNEQFF	TGTGCCATCAGTGAGTCTGGTGGGAATGAGCAGTTCTTC
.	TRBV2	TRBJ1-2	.	CASSGSLYGYTF	TGTGCCAGCAGTGGTTCGCTCTATGGCTACACCTTC
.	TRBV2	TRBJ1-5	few	CASSEILRREGQPQHF	TGTGCCAGCAGTGAAATCTTACGGAGGGAAGGCCAGCCCCAGCATTTT
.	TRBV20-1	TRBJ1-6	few	CSATDRLNSPLHF	TGCAGTGCTACTGACAGGCTTAATTCACCCCTCCACTTT
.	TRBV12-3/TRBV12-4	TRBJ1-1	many	CASSLAGARTEAFF	TGTGCCAGCAGTTTGGCCGGGGCGCGGACTGAAGCTTTCTTT
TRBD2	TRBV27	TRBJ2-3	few	CASSFLAGEEDTQYF	TGTGCCAGCAGTTTCTTGGCGGGGGAGGAAGATACGCAGTATTTT
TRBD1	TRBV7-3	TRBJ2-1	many	CASSILPGQGAREQFF	TGTGCCAGCAGTATTTTACCGGGACAGGGGGCGCGGGAGCAGTTCTTC
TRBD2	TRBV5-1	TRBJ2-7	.	CASSLGREGRKYF	TGCGCCAGCAGCTTGGGACGGGAGGGCCGTAAGTACTTC
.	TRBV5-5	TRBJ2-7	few	CASSLLWGDTYEQYF	TGTGCCAGCAGCTTGTTATGGGGGGACACCTACGAGCAGTACTTC
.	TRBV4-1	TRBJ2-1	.	CASSQDPGESNEQFF	TGCGCCAGCAGCCAGGACCCGGGGGAGTCCAATGAGCAGTTCTTC
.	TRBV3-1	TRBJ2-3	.	CASSPPGAFTDTQYF	TGTGCCAGCAGCCCACCGGGAGCCTTCACAGATACGCAGTATTTT
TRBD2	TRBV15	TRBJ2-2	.	CATSSGTSGRLPGQLFF	TGTGCCACCAGCAGCGGGACTAGCGGGAGGTTACCGGGGCAACTGTTTTTT
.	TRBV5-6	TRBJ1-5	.	CASSLMAPGQSNQPQHF	TGTGCCAGCAGCTTGATGGCCCCGGGACAAAGCAATCAGCCCCAGCATTTT
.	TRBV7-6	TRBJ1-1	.	CASSLARGNEAFF	TGTGCCAGCAGCTTAGCGCGAGGGAACGAAGCTTTCTTT
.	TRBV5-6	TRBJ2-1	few	CASSLVGGFEQFF	TGTGCCAGCAGCTTGGTCGGGGGATTTGAGCAGTTCTTC
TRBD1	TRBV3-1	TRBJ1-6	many	CASSQGQGNSPLHF	TGTGCCAGCAGCCAGGGACAGGGAAATTCACCCCTCCACTTT